A selection of T cell receptor beta chains follows, all from one sample in a study of T cell changes during pregnancy in multiple sclerosis. Some clones are missing from TCRdb's copy, which holds only in-frame ones; the method was immunoSEQ multiplex PCR. Among some 35,000 clones listed, about nine tenths were seen once. The specimen comprised CD4+ T cells from peripheral blood mononuclear cells, sampled after pregnancy. The receptors were sampled from a female donor in good health, enrolled as a control in a pregnancy study. Both conserved end residues are part of each CDR3. A D gene is named only where the DNA matches it firmly. Rows give clone size only sometimes, using once, few, many, or a class for an expanded clone.

CDR3 length,V gene,J gene,D gene,clone size,CDR3 DNA,CDR3 protein
15,TRBV11-2,TRBJ1-4,TRBD1,.,TGTGCCAGCAGCGCATACAGGGGGCGCGGGGAAAAACTGTTTTTT,CASSAYRGRGEKLFF
13,TRBV28,TRBJ2-4,.,.,TGTGCCAGCAAGGGGGTAGCCAAAAACATTCAGTACTTC,CASKGVAKNIQYF
12,TRBV30,TRBJ2-5,.,.,TGTGCCTTACAGGGCGCGCTGGAGACCCAGTACTTC,CALQGALETQYF
14,TRBV7-8,TRBJ1-2,.,.,TGTGCCAGCACCGAGACCCGGGACATCCGTGGCTACACCTTC,CASTETRDIRGYTF
17,TRBV6-1,TRBJ2-1,TRBD2,.,TGTGCCAGCAGTGCCCGGACTAGCGGGAGGATCTACAATGAGCAGTTCTTC,CASSARTSGRIYNEQFF
14,TRBV7-6,TRBJ1-2,.,.,TGTGCCAGCAGCTTAGACGGCGGAAACTATGGCTACACCTTC,CASSLDGGNYGYTF
14,TRBV19,TRBJ2-4,.,.,TGTGCCAGTAGTGCCCAGACTTACCCAAACATTCAGTACTTC,CASSAQTYPNIQYF
17,TRBV14,TRBJ2-3,TRBD2,once,TGTGCCAGCAGCCCCGCAGTCGCGGGGGGAAACACATATACGCAGTATTTT,CASSPAVAGGNTYTQYF
16,TRBV11-1,TRBJ2-2,.,.,TGTGCCAGCAGCTCCCCGACAGGCTCGAACACCGGGGAGCTGTTTTTT,CASSSPTGSNTGELFF
16,TRBV2,TRBJ2-3,.,.,TGTGCCAGCAGGGACGAGGACATACGCAGCACAGATACGCAGTATTTT,CASRDEDIRSTDTQYF
15,TRBV6-1,TRBJ2-7,.,.,TGTGCCAGCAGTGAGGTCGAAGGGGTTTTGTACGAGCAGTACTTC,CASSEVEGVLYEQYF
13,TRBV30,TRBJ2-3,.,.,TGTGCCAGAGAGGAGGGGACCACAGATACGCAGTATTTT,CAREEGTTDTQYF
16,TRBV13,TRBJ1-2,TRBD1,few,TGTGCCAGCAGACGAGCCGGGACAGGGGGTGCCTATGGCTACACCTTC,CASRRAGTGGAYGYTF
14,TRBV29-1,TRBJ1-2,TRBD1,.,TGCAGCGGCCGGACAGGGGGAGCTAACTATGGCTACACCTTC,CSGRTGGANYGYTF
14,TRBV6-5,TRBJ2-1,TRBD2,.,TGTGCCAGCAGTGGGACTAGCGGGGGTAGTGAGCAGTTCTTC,CASSGTSGGSEQFF
16,TRBV6-1,TRBJ1-6,TRBD1,.,TGTGCCAGCAGTGGACAGGGACGCAGAGACAATTCACCCCTCCACTTT,CASSGQGRRDNSPLHF
15,TRBV4-3,TRBJ2-2,.,.,TGCGCCAGCAGCCAAGATAGTGAGAAAGCCGGGGAGCTGTTTTTT,CASSQDSEKAGELFF
14,TRBV7-9,TRBJ1-3,.,medium-sized,TGTGCCAGCAGGAACGACATCTCTGGAAACACCATATATTTT,CASRNDISGNTIYF
13,TRBV6-5,TRBJ2-2,.,.,TGTGCCAGCAGCCCCGGGAACACCGGGGAGCTGTTTTTT,CASSPGNTGELFF
13,TRBV5-6,TRBJ1-2,TRBD1,once,TGTGCCAGCAGCTTGGAGGGGGACAGAAGCTACACCTTC,CASSLEGDRSYTF
17,TRBV10-3,TRBJ2-3,TRBD1,.,TGTGCCATCAGTGAGAACGAGGGACAGGGGGCTCTCGCAACGCAGTATTTT,CAISENEGQGALATQYF
16,TRBV7-6,TRBJ2-2,TRBD2,.,TGTGCCAGCAGCCGTCTAAGCGGGAGTAGCACCGGGGAGCTGTTTTTT,CASSRLSGSSTGELFF
13,TRBV7-7,TRBJ2-5,.,.,TGTGCCAGCAGTTGGACTCGTTCAGAGACCCAGTACTTC,CASSWTRSETQYF
17,TRBV27,TRBJ1-2,.,.,TGTGCCAGCAGTATATTCCACCCGACAGTCGATTACTATGGCTACACCTTC,CASSIFHPTVDYYGYTF
15,TRBV2,TRBJ1-5,.,.,TGTGCCAGCAGGGGGGGAGGGTTAGGCAATCAGCCCCAGCATTTT,CASRGGGLGNQPQHF
14,TRBV25-1,TRBJ1-1,TRBD1,.,TGTGCCAGCAGGGAAACAGGGGCAAACACTGAAGCTTTCTTT,CASRETGANTEAFF
17,TRBV7-2,TRBJ2-2,.,.,TGTGCCAGCAGCCGCAGGATGATATTGAGGGACACCGGGGAGCTGTTTTTT,CASSRRMILRDTGELFF
16,TRBV15,TRBJ2-5,.,.,TGTGCCACCAGCAGAGAGGGGAGTGGGGGCATAGAGACCCAGTACTTC,CATSREGSGGIETQYF
13,TRBV2,TRBJ1-6,TRBD1,.,TGTGCCAGCAGTCGTAGGGGGCAATCACCCCTCCACTTT,CASSRRGQSPLHF
14,TRBV11-2,TRBJ1-2,.,.,TGTGCCAGCAGCTTAGTCCCGGGAAACTATGGCTACACCTTC,CASSLVPGNYGYTF
13,TRBV5-1,TRBJ1-4,.,few,TGCGCCAGCAGTCTAAGTGTGGATGAAAAACTGTTTTTT,CASSLSVDEKLFF
14,TRBV11-2,TRBJ2-7,.,.,TGTGCCAGCAGCTTAGCCGGGAGAAGCAACGAGCAGTACTTC,CASSLAGRSNEQYF
12,TRBV19,TRBJ1-2,TRBD1,few,TGTGCCAGTAGAGACAGGGTAAACGGCTACACCTTC,CASRDRVNGYTF
13,TRBV5-1,TRBJ2-5,.,.,TGCGCCAGCAGAATAGACTCCGAAGAGACCCAGTACTTC,CASRIDSEETQYF
15,TRBV28,TRBJ2-7,TRBD2,.,TGTGCCAGCAGCCCCCGCGGGACTAGCTCCTACGAGCAGTACTTC,CASSPRGTSSYEQYF
16,TRBV27,TRBJ2-1,TRBD1,.,TGTGCCAGCAGTTTTAACCGGGACAGAGATTACAATGAGCAGTTCTTC,CASSFNRDRDYNEQFF
14,TRBV19,TRBJ2-7,TRBD1,.,TGTGCCAGTAGTACCGGGGACAGGGGCTACGAGCAGTACTTC,CASSTGDRGYEQYF
9,TRBV20-1,TRBJ1-2,TRBD1,.,TGCAGTTCAGGGGGCAGCTACACCTTC,CSSGGSYTF
13,TRBV18,TRBJ2-7,.,.,TGTGCCAGCTCACCAGTCCAAGCTTACGAGCAGTACTTC,CASSPVQAYEQYF
13,TRBV5-1,TRBJ2-5,TRBD1,.,TGCGCCAGCAGCTCGGGACAGGAAGAGACCCAGTACTTC,CASSSGQEETQYF
15,TRBV19,TRBJ2-5,TRBD1,.,TGTGCCAGTAGACCGACAGGGGTCCCCCAAGAGACCCAGTACTTC,CASRPTGVPQETQYF
14,TRBV9,TRBJ2-3,.,.,TGTGCCAGCAGCGTTCTCCCTTTCACAGATACGCAGTATTTT,CASSVLPFTDTQYF
17,TRBV27,TRBJ2-3,.,once,TGTGCCAGCAGTTTATCGGTAGCGGTAACTAGCACAGATACGCAGTATTTT,CASSLSVAVTSTDTQYF